This record concerns one T cell receptor beta chain sequence. Its antigen is undetermined. Once RNA had been extracted, it was reverse transcribed into cDNA to act as the sequencing template. Profiling relied on immunoSEQ multiplex PCR, and the TCRdb table lists in-frame clones only, not all of them. The sample consists of roughly 60,000 clones, around 40% of them appearing once. Samples from alopecia areata patients were lesional scalp punch biopsies and peripheral blood. This sample stems from a study of CD8+ T cells in alopecia areata. Study-level findings and limits: Sequenced scalp T cells also include alphabeta T cells resident in normal skin. Elevated clonality characterized lesional scalp relative to normal scalp, particularly in alopecia totalis/universalis.

The TCR originated in a human donor with alopecia areata. The sequencing input was NKG2D-low CD8+ T cells sorted from blood.

CDR3 in amino acids: CSVWTGVAKNIQYF. The CDR3 nucleotides read TGCAGCGTTTGGACAGGGGTAGCCAAAAACATTCAGTACTTC. The chain employs TRBV29-1 and TRBJ2-4; the match to TRBD1 covers 9 bases. V lost 5 bases and J lost 0; bases outside the gene matches: 2. This CDR3 has 14 residues. Germline V gene sequence: CDR1 SQVTM, CDR2 ANQGSEA.